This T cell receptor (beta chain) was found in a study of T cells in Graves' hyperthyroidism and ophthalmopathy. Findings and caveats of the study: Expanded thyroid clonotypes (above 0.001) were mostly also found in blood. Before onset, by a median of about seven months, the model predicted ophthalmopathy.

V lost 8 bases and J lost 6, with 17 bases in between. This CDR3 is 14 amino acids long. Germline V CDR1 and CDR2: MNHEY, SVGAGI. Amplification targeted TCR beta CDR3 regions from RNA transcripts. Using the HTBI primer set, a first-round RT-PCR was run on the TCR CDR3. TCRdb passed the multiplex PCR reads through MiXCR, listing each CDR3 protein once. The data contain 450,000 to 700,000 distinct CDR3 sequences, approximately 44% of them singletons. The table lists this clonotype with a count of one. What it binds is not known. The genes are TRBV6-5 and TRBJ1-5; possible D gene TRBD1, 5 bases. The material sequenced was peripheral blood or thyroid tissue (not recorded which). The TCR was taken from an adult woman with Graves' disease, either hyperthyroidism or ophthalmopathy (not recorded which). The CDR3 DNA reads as TGTGCCAGCTTCGGGGGGGGGACCAGTCAGCCCCAGCATTTT. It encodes CASFGGGTSQPQHF.